This T cell receptor beta chain was identified in a study of monozygotic twins with cystic fibrosis. In the study overall: Libraries were built from approximately 3 micrograms of fragmented DNA using about 16 PCR cycles. Study results and caveats: Clonality was generally low (median about 0.0097), higher in the most severe patients. Monozygotic CF twin pairs shared significantly more nucleotide-identical clonotypes than unrelated CF individuals did. V usage most resembled the co-twin in 13 of 16 pairs.

Germline trimming cut 2 bases from V and 1 base from J; bases unmatched to any gene: 6. Germline values: CDR1 ENHRY, CDR2 SYGVKD. The CDR3 has 17 residues. Data came from immunoSEQ multiplex PCR; TCRdb stores just in-frame clones and leaves some out. The top ten hold roughly 1.5% of the sample, which has 30,000 to 45,000 clones, about 80% seen once. This clone came up once. Its antigen is undetermined. The sequence derives from a girl aged 2 to 10 with cystic fibrosis. The rearrangement links TRBV10-3 to TRBJ2-1; 9 nucleotides match TRBD1. The sequenced sample was blood. The CDR3 sequence: CAISETRTGVSYNEQFF. CDR3 nucleotide sequence: TGTGCCATCAGTGAGACCCGGACAGGGGTTTCCTACAATGAGCAGTTCTTC.